This T cell receptor beta chain was obtained from a study of T-cell memory formation after mild COVID-19 (dated by TCRdb to about 2021). Background for the entire study: TCR sequence clusters from the two donors were found to be largely donor specific. In a couple of donors, T-cell clones that expanded and contracted after mild COVID-19 were followed by sequencing TCRalpha and TCRbeta repertoires longitudinally. Two young, previously healthy adult volunteers made up the cohort, one male and one female. General conclusions and limits of the study: Only two mild cases were covered in the study, and larger cohorts including severe cases with pre-infection samples were considered necessary. Clones contracting from day 15 to 85 had balanced CD4/CD8 phenotypes, while a second wave expanding from day 15 to 37 was biased towards CD4+. Contracting CD4+ clones appeared mostly in the CM and EM memory subsets, whereas CD8+ clones were enriched in EMRA. Some responding clones were found in pre-infection memory, which suggests that pre-existing cross-reactive memory T cells took part in the SARS-CoV-2 response. SARS-CoV-2 specificity of the second-wave clones peaking on day 37 was not confirmed.

The CDR3 spans 13 residues, from the cysteine through the phenylalanine. Only the CDR3 DNA is retained, 39 bases long and in frame from the first base. The trim is 7 bases for V and 9 bases for J, with a gap of 17 bases between the germline ends. Looking up the germline V gene yields CDR1 KGHDR and CDR2 SFDVKD. Details on this clonotype: The specificity of this receptor is unknown. No base qualities exist here, and no much larger clone lies one base off it.

PBMCs were isolated by Ficoll-Paque density gradient centrifugation. For sequencing, an Illumina NovaSeq 6000 was employed. TCRalpha and TCRbeta cDNA libraries were built by 5'RACE with constant-segment primers, adding sample barcodes and unique molecular identifiers. RNA was extracted from every sample with Trizol reagent. The libraries were amplified in two PCR steps, and the second step added a second sample barcode and Illumina TruSeq adapters. The libraries were sequenced on an Illumina NovaSeq using 2 x 150 bp paired-end reads. The source study handled its data this way. Reads were demultiplexed and collapsed into UMI-guided consensus sequences with migec v1.2.7. Using mixcr v2.1.11, the UMI consensuses were aligned to TRA and TRB V and J templates and assembled into clonotypes. A clonotype was counted as expanded or contracted only when both edgeR and NoisET called the clonotype significant, with the noise models trained on biological replicates. For edgeR calls, the cutoffs were a false discovery rate-adjusted p below 0.01 and a log2 fold-change threshold of 1. As an exploratory analysis of dynamics, max-normalized trajectories of the 1000 most abundant clonotypes were examined by PCA with hierarchical clustering. The CD4 or CD8 phenotype of responding clones was assigned using the separately sequenced CD4+ and CD8+ repertoires. The raw public reads went through TCRdb reprocessing: fastp at Q25, MiXCR clone calling, in-frame beta chains kept. Identical CDR3 protein sequences are pooled into one entry, listed with their most common genes and DNA. The V and J calls were not made by the authors but by TCRdb's processing. In this sample the table shows around 150,000 distinct CDR3 sequences, less than 40% of which occur a single time. The top ten hold around 11% of the sample.

Sequenced material: PBMCs or a T cell subset sorted from them (not recorded which). The sequence joins TRBV24-1 to TRBJ1-1, with TRBD1 as a weak D call on 5 bases. This clonotype was obtained from an adult woman who had mild COVID-19 (a few samples of this study predate the infection). The sample titles of this study are shuffled in the database, so cell type and time point are left out; the donor was told from shared clones. The DNA sequence follows: TGTGCCACCAGATTCGGAGGCGCAGGGAAAGCTTTCTTT. Translated, it gives CATRFGGAGKAFF.